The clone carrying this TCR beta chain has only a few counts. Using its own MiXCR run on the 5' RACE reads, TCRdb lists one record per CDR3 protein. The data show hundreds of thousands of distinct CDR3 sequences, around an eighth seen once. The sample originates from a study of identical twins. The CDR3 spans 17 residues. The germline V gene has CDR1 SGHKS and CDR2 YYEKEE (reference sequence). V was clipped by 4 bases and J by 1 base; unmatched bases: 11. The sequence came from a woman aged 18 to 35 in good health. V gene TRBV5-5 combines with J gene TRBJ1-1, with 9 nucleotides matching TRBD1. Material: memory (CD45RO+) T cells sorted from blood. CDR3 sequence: CASSPGQGFWENTEAFF. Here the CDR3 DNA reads TGTGCCAGCAGCCCGGGACAGGGTTTTTGGGAGAACACTGAAGCTTTCTTT.